These 32 T cell receptor beta chains share one sample of origin, sequenced in a study of T cells in Graves' hyperthyroidism and ophthalmopathy. RNA transcripts gave rise to amplified TCR beta CDR3 regions. A set of HTBI primers served as the primers for a first-round RT-PCR of the TCR CDR3. TCRdb recomputed calls from the multiplex PCR reads with MiXCR, one row per CDR3 protein. Altogether 490,000 or so distinct CDR3 sequences are present, about 20% being singletons, with the ten largest covering roughly 49%. The sequencing input was blood. The receptors originated from a woman aged 70 to 79 with Graves' ophthalmopathy.

A word on this clonotype: The junction does not match germline at one end; this may be a read error. The V gene is TRBV6-5, the J gene TRBJ2-5; the match to TRBD2 covers 9 bases. The germline gives CDR1 MNHEY, CDR2 SVGAGI. The CDR3 has 16 amino acids. CDR3 coding DNA: TGTGCCAGCCGTTACTTAGGACTAGCGAAACAAGAGACCCAGTACTTC. Translation gives CASRYLGLAKQETQYF.

This clonotype has only a few counts. The rearrangement joins TRBV20-1 to TRBJ2-7, with 7 nucleotides matching TRBD1. CDR3 length: 11 residues. The J segment lost 3 bases and the V segment lost 7 bases, leaving 3 bases of the junction unmatched. The germline V gene has CDR1 DFQATT and CDR2 SNEGSKA (reference sequence). The CDR3 region is CSGQGHYEQYF. The CDR3 bases are TGCAGTGGACAGGGTCACTACGAGCAGTACTTC.

J is TRBJ2-2 and V is TRBV6-1; D might be TRBD2 (6 bases). This CDR3 spans 16 amino acids. Germline CDR1 MNHNS, CDR2 SASEGT. With 6 bases removed from V and 1 base from J, the gap between germline ends came to 15 bases. CDR3 amino acids: CASRGRDSMNTGELFF. The CDR3, as DNA: TGTGCCAGCAGAGGAAGGGACTCCATGAACACCGGGGAGCTGTTTTTT.

The rearrangement links TRBV5-4 to TRBJ1-1, with TRBD1 as a possible D gene (5 bases). The CDR3 is 14 residues long. With 3 bases removed from V and 1 base from J, the gap between germline ends came to 10 bases. CDR1 and CDR2 (germline): SGHNT, YYREEE (reference sequence). CDR3 nucleotides: TGTGCCAGCAGCTGGGGACTGCAGAACACTGAAGCTTTCTTT. Protein product: CASSWGLQNTEAFF. Full variable domain (remainder filled in from reference TRBV5-4 and TRBJ1-1): ETGVTQSPTHLIKTRGQQVTLRCSSQSGHNTVSWYQQALGQGPQFIFQYYREEENGRGNFPPRFSGLQFPNYSSELNVNALELDDSALYLCASSWGLQNTEAFFGQGTRLTVV.

This sequence joins TRBV7-2 and TRBJ2-1; D not resolved. With 5 bases removed from V and 3 bases from J, the gap between germline ends came to 8 bases. Per germline, CDR1 SGHTA and CDR2 FQGNSA. The CDR3 extends over 13 amino acids. CDR3 protein: CASSPRNYNEQFF. For the CDR3, the DNA is TGTGCCAGCAGCCCGAGGAACTACAATGAGCAGTTCTTC.

V usage is TRBV9 and J usage is TRBJ2-1; no firm D call. This CDR3 has 14 residues. Trimming left V 0 bases short and J 2 bases short, with 6 bases between. Looked up from germline, CDR1 is SGDLS and CDR2 is YYNGEE. The CDR3 reads CASSVVHAYNEQFF. The CDR3 DNA is TGTGCCAGCAGCGTAGTACATGCCTACAATGAGCAGTTCTTC. Full variable domain (outside the CDR3, taken from reference TRBV9 and TRBJ2-1): DSGVTQTPKHLITATGQRVTLRCSPRSGDLSVYWYQQSLDQGLQFLIQYYNGEERAKGNILERFSAQQFPDLHSELNLSSLELGDSALYFCASSVVHAYNEQFFGPGTRLTVL.

This sequence joins TRBV30 and TRBJ2-2, with TRBD2 as a possible D gene (6 bases). V dropped 3 bases and J dropped 5 bases, with 10 bases sitting between them. The germline gives CDR1 GTSNPN, CDR2 SVGIG (reference sequence). CDR3 length equals 13 residues. The chain's CDR3 is CAWSGRGTGELFF. The CDR3 DNA reads TGTGCCTGGAGCGGGAGAGGGACCGGGGAGCTGTTTTTT.

This clonotype was counted between two and nine times. The rearrangement uses TRBV7-8 and TRBJ2-3; 13 nucleotides align to TRBD2. Germline V gene data show CDR1 as SGHVS and CDR2 as FQNEAQ. This CDR3 has 17 residues. Trimming took 2 bases from V and 6 from J; bases not matched to a gene: 8. This CDR3 reads CASSLRARTSGSDTQYF. The CDR3 region has the DNA TGTGCCAGCAGCTTAAGGGCTAGGACTAGCGGGAGTGATACGCAGTATTTT. Based on the CDR3 plus reference TRBV7-8 and TRBJ2-3, the full variable domain is GAGVSQSPRYKVAKRGQDVALRCDPISGHVSLFWYQQALGQGPEFLTYFQNEAQLDKSGLPSDRFFAERPEGSVSTLKIQRTQQEDSAVYLCASSLRARTSGSDTQYFGPGTRLTVL.

A few counts support this clonotype. This chain connects TRBV28 to TRBJ2-2; D may match TRBD1 or TRBD2 (5 bases each). Deletions cut 8 bases from V and 7 bases from J, with 17 bases between. The length of the CDR3 is 14 residues. Germline-derived CDR1 and CDR2 are MDHEN and SYDVKM. The chain's CDR3 is CASRGERPNGELFF. In DNA form, the CDR3 reads TGTGCCAGCCGAGGGGAGAGGCCGAACGGGGAGCTGTTTTTT. The full variable domain, rest sourced from reference TRBV28 and TRBJ2-2, is DVKVTQSSRYLVKRTGEKVFLECVQDMDHENMFWYRQDPGLGLRLIYFSYDVKMKEKGDIPEGYSVSREKKERFSLILESASTNQTSMYLCASRGERPNGELFFGEGSRLTVL.

This clonotype was counted at least ten times. The genes are TRBV7-9 and TRBJ2-4; D not resolved. The CDR3 totals 15 residues. The V end lost 4 bases, the J end lost 3 bases, and 13 bases lay between the germline ends. The germline gives CDR1 SEHNR, CDR2 FQNEAQ (reference sequence). CDR3 protein: CASSSFKTGKNIQYF. CDR3 bases: TGTGCCAGCAGCTCCTTTAAGACTGGCAAAAACATTCAGTACTTC.

This clonotype was seen more than once but under ten times. V usage is TRBV7-2 and J usage is TRBJ1-2; TRBD1 agrees at 11 bases. CDR1 is SGHTA and CDR2 is FQGNSA in the germline V gene. This CDR3 region has 13 residues. V was clipped by 5 bases and J by 13 bases; unmatched bases: 9. CDR3: CASSPPGQGGPTF. The DNA of the CDR3 is TGTGCCAGCAGCCCTCCGGGACAGGGGGGTCCCACCTTC.

This clonotype was recorded many times. The gene calls are TRBV28 and TRBJ2-1, with D maybe TRBD1 (6 bases). Germline CDR1 and CDR2: MDHEN and SYDVKM. This CDR3 region has 16 residues. Trimming removed 6 bases at V and 0 bases at J, with 15 bases between. CDR3 bases: TGTGCCAGCAGGGGGGCAGCGGTGGGCTCCTACAATGAGCAGTTCTTC. This translates into CASRGAAVGSYNEQFF.

This chain connects TRBV12-3 or TRBV12-4 to TRBJ2-1; 11 nucleotides match TRBD2. V lost 5 bases, J lost 5 bases, and 8 bases stayed unmatched. The CDR3 extends over 16 amino acids. CDR3 nucleotides: TGTGCCAGCAGTCTCTTCGGGACTAGCGGAAACAATGAGCAGTTCTTC. It encodes CASSLFGTSGNNEQFF.

This clonotype was seen a few times. This chain joins TRBV12-3 or TRBV12-4 and TRBJ2-2; no definite D call. This CDR3 has 15 amino acids. The V end was cut by 3 bases, the J end by 1 base, with 9 bases between. In nucleotides, the CDR3 is TGTGCCAGCAGTTTTGAAGCAGGGAACACCGGGGAGCTGTTTTTT. Its protein is CASSFEAGNTGELFF.

The CDR3 region is CASSQKGQVVIEAFF. CDR3 nucleotides: TGTGCCAGCAGCCAGAAGGGACAGGTGGTAATTGAAGCTTTCTTT. The chain employs TRBV3-1 and TRBJ1-1, with 8 bases lining up with TRBD1. The CDR3 consists of 15 residues. Unmatched junction bases numbered 10, after V lost 3 bases and J lost 7 bases. Germline V gives CDR1 LGHDT, CDR2 YNNKEL (reference sequence).

The sample holds many counts of this clonotype. The genes are TRBV20-1 and TRBJ2-1; 8 bases fit TRBD1. There are 16 residues in the CDR3. CDR1 is DFQATT and CDR2 is SNEGSKA in the germline V gene (reference sequence). V lost 2 bases and J lost 3; bases outside the gene matches: 9. CDR3 in DNA: TGCAGTGCTAGACGAGGGACAGGACCGAACTACAATGAGCAGTTCTTC. It codes for CSARRGTGPNYNEQFF.

The rearrangement uses TRBV12-3 or TRBV12-4 and TRBJ2-7, with TRBD1 matching 9 bases. V trimming: 6 bases; J trimming: 5 bases; junction bases outside the gene matches: 5. The CDR3 has 13 amino acids. The CDR3 region has the DNA TGTGCCAGCAGACCCGGGACAGGGAACGAGCAGTACTTC. Translating gives CASRPGTGNEQYF.

The rearrangement uses TRBV13 and TRBJ2-7, with D unclear. CDR1 and CDR2 from the germline V gene are PRHDT and FYEKMQ (reference sequence). The CDR3 contains 15 residues. V was cut by 0 bases and J by 6 bases, with 15 bases left in between. CDR3 region: CASSLGLRPSGEQYF. CDR3 bases: TGTGCCAGCAGCTTAGGCCTAAGGCCCTCGGGCGAGCAGTACTTC.

V is TRBV6-6 and J is TRBJ2-7, with D perhaps matching TRBD1 (6 bases). V was clipped by 0 bases and J by 3 bases, with 9 bases between them. The CDR3 spans 14 residues. Germline values: CDR1 MNHNY, CDR2 SVGAGI (reference sequence). In nucleotides, the CDR3 is TGTGCCAGCAGTTACTCGGGGGCGAACTACGAGCAGTACTTC. Protein product: CASSYSGANYEQYF.

This clonotype was seen only a few times. V gene TRBV3-1 combines with J gene TRBJ2-2; 9 bases fit TRBD1. Germline loops: CDR1 LGHDT, CDR2 YNNKEL (reference sequence). After removal of 2 bases from V and 7 bases from J, the junction contained 5 bases not matched to a gene. The CDR3 is 15 residues long. The CDR3 DNA is TGTGCCAGCAGCCAACCCGGGACAGGGTTCGGGGAGCTGTTTTTT. Translating gives CASSQPGTGFGELFF.

The sample holds a few counts of this clonotype. V usage is TRBV30 and J usage is TRBJ2-2, with D tentatively TRBD2 (5 bases). This CDR3 contains 13 residues. Germline CDR1 is GTSNPN and CDR2 is SVGIG (reference sequence). The V gene lost 4 bases and the J gene lost 3 bases, with 9 bases spanning the gap. CDR3 sequence reads: CAWIFGDTGELFF. The DNA of the CDR3 is TGTGCCTGGATTTTCGGGGACACCGGGGAGCTGTTTTTT. Full variable domain (remainder filled in from reference TRBV30 and TRBJ2-2): SQTIHQWPATLVQPVGSPLSLECTVEGTSNPNLYWYRQAAGRGLQLLFYSVGIGQISSEVPQNLSASRPQDRQFILSSKKLLLSDSGFYLCAWIFGDTGELFFGEGSRLTVL.

This clonotype has only a few counts. The rearrangement links TRBV11-1 to TRBJ2-4; 9 bases match TRBD2. The CDR3 sequence is 16 residues long. Per germline, CDR1 SGHAT and CDR2 FQDESV (reference sequence). The junction had 4 bases not matched to a gene; V was cut back by 0 bases and J by 4 bases. The CDR3 DNA follows: TGTGCCAGCAGCTTAGCGCGGGGGGGGACAAAAAACATTCAGTACTTC. As protein: CASSLARGGTKNIQYF.

This clonotype was seen at least ten times. The chain couples TRBV2 to TRBJ1-2; 9 nucleotides line up with TRBD1. The CDR3 length is 15 residues. The J segment lost 4 bases and the V segment lost 5 bases, leaving 8 bases of the junction unmatched. CDR1 and CDR2 (germline): SNHLY, FYNNEI. CDR3 coding DNA: TGTGCCAGCAGTTTGACGACAGGGGGGTTCTATGGCTACACCTTC. Protein product: CASSLTTGGFYGYTF.

Ten or more counts support this clonotype. V usage is TRBV20-1 and J usage is TRBJ1-1; D is uncertain. The V and J ends lost 6 bases and 9 bases respectively, with 14 bases between them. The CDR3 totals 11 residues. CDR1 is DFQATT, CDR2 SNEGSKA, per germline (reference sequence). The CDR3 region is CSAPIVGKAFF. The CDR3 DNA reads as TGCAGTGCCCCGATCGTGGGCAAAGCTTTCTTT.

This chain uses TRBV19 with TRBJ2-5, with D unresolved. The V gene's germline CDR1 is LNHDA and CDR2 SQIVND (reference sequence). This CDR3 has 14 residues. Trimming removed 3 bases from V and 5 bases from J, with 13 bases in between. This CDR3 reads CASSMGSGEETQYF. DNA for the CDR3: TGTGCCAGTAGTATGGGGTCAGGAGAGGAGACCCAGTACTTC.

The chain is built from TRBV15 and TRBJ2-5; weak D call: TRBD1 (6 bases). V was clipped by 3 bases and J by 2 bases, with 13 bases between them. The CDR3 spans 15 residues. Germline-derived CDR1 and CDR2 are LNHNV and YYDKDF (reference sequence). In nucleotides, the CDR3 is TGTGCCACCAGCAGGTCGGACAGAGATCAAGAGACCCAGTACTTC. Encoded protein: CATSRSDRDQETQYF.

The chain couples TRBV9 to TRBJ1-1; D remains ambiguous. V shed 0 bases and J shed 3 bases, with 15 bases lying between them. Germline V gives CDR1 SGDLS, CDR2 YYNGEE. CDR3 length equals 16 residues. CDR3 DNA: TGTGCCAGCAGCGTAGGCCGGGTAGAACGGTACACTGAAGCTTTCTTT. Translating it yields CASSVGRVERYTEAFF.

The table lists this clonotype with a few counts. The CDR3 reads CATSDGRLAGYNEQFF. The CDR3 region has the DNA TGTGCCACCAGTGATGGGCGACTAGCGGGTTACAATGAGCAGTTCTTC. V is TRBV24-1 and J is TRBJ2-1; 10 bases are shared with TRBD2. V trimming: 3 bases; J trimming: 4 bases; junction bases outside the gene matches: 5. Germline CDR1 is KGHDR and CDR2 is SFDVKD. The CDR3 is 16 amino acids.

This clonotype was seen a handful of times. The V and J genes are TRBV19 and TRBJ2-7; D may correspond to TRBD1 or TRBD2 (5 bases each). This CDR3 spans 14 amino acids. Germline values: CDR1 LNHDA, CDR2 SQIVND (reference sequence). The ends were cut back, 1 base at V and 0 bases at J, with 7 bases in the middle. CDR3 loop: CASSIGGDSYEQYF. DNA of the CDR3: TGTGCCAGTAGTATAGGAGGGGACTCCTACGAGCAGTACTTC.

This sequence joins TRBV6-5 and TRBJ1-2, with 9 bases lining up with TRBD1. Looked up from germline, CDR1 is MNHEY and CDR2 is SVGAGI. The CDR3 length is 15 residues. V shed 6 bases, J shed 5 bases, and the junction held 10 bases outside the gene matches. The CDR3 protein is CASSLRGQGIYGYTF. In nucleotides, the CDR3 is TGTGCCAGCAGCCTCAGAGGACAGGGGATATATGGCTACACCTTC.

V is TRBV19 and J is TRBJ1-5; D ambiguous. This CDR3 is built from 13 residues. V was clipped by 5 bases and J by 7 bases, with 12 bases between them. Germline lookup yields CDR1 LNHDA and CDR2 SQIVND (reference sequence). CDR3 in DNA: TGTGCCAGTAGTGCGGCCTCGGGACAGCCCCAGCATTTT. Protein sequence: CASSAASGQPQHF.

This clonotype was counted many times. CDR3 in amino acids: CASSLDRARDTQYF. In DNA, the CDR3 is TGCGCCAGCAGCTTGGACAGGGCCCGAGATACGCAGTATTTT. The V call is TRBV5-1, the J call TRBJ2-3; possibly TRBD1 for D (6 bases). CDR3 length: 14 amino acids. V gave up 0 bases and J gave up 5 bases, with 10 bases separating them. The germline gives CDR1 SGHRS, CDR2 YFSETQ.